Listed below are T cell receptor beta chains from one sample, sequenced in a study of T cell repertoires in cytomegalovirus infection. These receptors are not linked to any known antigen. TCRdb reprocessed the reads with MiXCR, giving one entry per CDR3 protein. The sample consists of about 920,000 distinct CDR3 sequences, approximately 31% of them appearing once. The sequencing used cultured CD8+ T cells from PBMCs, collected from culture after CMV antigen stimulation. The receptors originated from a human donor in good health (CMV status not recorded). Some clones in this sample may be carry-over from other donors' samples. Each CDR3 is given with its conserved first and last residue. The D gene is left open where the match is weak. Some rows mark clone size as missing; the rest say once, few, many or name a class of expanded clone.

d_call,v_call,cdr3_length,clone_size,j_call,cdr3_aa,cdr3_nt
-,TRBV6-5,13,few,TRBJ2-5,CASSDDSQETQYF,TGTGCCAGCAGTGATGACAGCCAAGAGACCCAGTACTTC
-,TRBV27,19,-,TRBJ1-5,CASSLAGLTTGYSNQPQHF,TGTGCCAGCAGTTTAGCCGGACTCACGACGGGGTATAGCAATCAGCCCCAGCATTTT
-,TRBV9,17,-,TRBJ2-3,CASSGPSAGERGDTQYF,TGTGCCAGCAGCGGTCCTTCGGCAGGGGAAAGGGGAGATACGCAGTATTTT
TRBD1,TRBV29-1,13,-,TRBJ1-1,CSAEGQLNTEAFF,TGCAGCGCCGAGGGACAGTTGAACACTGAAGCTTTCTTT
-,TRBV4-2,15,-,TRBJ1-2,CASSQLLDSQYGYTF,TGTGCCAGCAGCCAACTTCTTGACAGTCAATATGGCTACACCTTC
-,TRBV24-1,14,-,TRBJ1-1,CATTVGGEATEAFF,TGTGCCACCACTGTTGGAGGGGAAGCCACTGAAGCTTTCTTT
TRBD1,TRBV7-2,15,many,TRBJ2-1,CASSPQGAGWNEQFF,TGTGCCAGCAGCCCGCAGGGGGCAGGGTGGAATGAGCAGTTCTTC
-,TRBV11-2,18,few,TRBJ1-2,CASSTMLRGDPGGNGYTF,TGTGCCAGCAGCACTATGCTTCGGGGGGACCCAGGAGGGAATGGCTACACCTTC
-,TRBV27,13,-,TRBJ1-6,CASSLGEQSPLHF,TGTGCCAGCAGTTTAGGGGAACAGTCACCCCTCCACTTT
-,TRBV27,14,few,TRBJ2-2,CASRDSGFTGELFF,TGTGCCAGCAGAGACTCCGGATTCACCGGGGAGCTGTTTTTT
-,TRBV20-1,17,-,TRBJ2-6,CSASGAARASGANVLTF,TGCAGTGCTAGCGGAGCAGCCAGGGCCTCTGGGGCCAACGTCCTGACTTTC
TRBD2,TRBV7-2,16,many,TRBJ2-7,CASSFRLAGISYEQYF,TGTGCCAGCAGTTTTAGACTAGCGGGGATTTCCTACGAGCAGTACTTC
-,TRBV20-1,12,-,TRBJ2-1,CSGAGAGSEQFF,TGCAGTGGGGCGGGGGCCGGGAGTGAGCAGTTCTTC
-,TRBV7-9,14,-,TRBJ1-5,CASSLERWDQPQHF,TGTGCCAGCAGCTTAGAGAGGTGGGATCAGCCCCAGCATTTT
-,TRBV6-2/TRBV6-3,15,-,TRBJ1-6,CASSYGTYRTSPLHF,TGTGCCAGCAGTTACGGGACCTACCGGACCTCACCCCTCCACTTT
TRBD2,TRBV6-2/TRBV6-3,18,many,TRBJ2-4,CASSIPGEGPSAKNIQYF,TGTGCCAGCAGCATACCCGGGGAGGGGCCGTCGGCCAAAAACATTCAGTACTTC
-,TRBV12-3/TRBV12-4,15,-,TRBJ1-1,CASSFNGGSNTEAFF,TGTGCCAGCAGTTTTAATGGGGGTTCGAACACTGAAGCTTTCTTT
-,TRBV25-1,14,few,TRBJ2-6,CASRGTSGANVLTF,TGTGCCAGCAGAGGGACCTCTGGGGCCAACGTCCTGACTTTC
-,TRBV24-1,15,many,TRBJ1-1,CATSDRTSRGTEAFF,TGTGCCACCAGTGACAGGACATCTCGGGGAACTGAAGCTTTCTTT
TRBD1,TRBV5-4,17,-,TRBJ1-1,CASSPRRTGEADTEAFF,TGTGCCAGCAGTCCTCGGAGGACAGGGGAAGCGGACACTGAAGCTTTCTTT
TRBD2,TRBV6-1,16,few,TRBJ2-3,CASSEGSSGVTDTQYF,TGTGCCAGCAGTGAAGGAAGTAGCGGGGTCACAGATACGCAGTATTTT
TRBD2,TRBV9,15,once,TRBJ2-1,CASSLSGGAVSEQFF,TGTGCCAGCAGCCTTAGCGGGGGGGCCGTCAGTGAGCAGTTCTTC
-,TRBV6-1,14,-,TRBJ1-1,CASSPTGWDTEAFF,TGTGCCAGCAGTCCGACAGGTTGGGACACTGAAGCTTTCTTT
-,TRBV2,14,-,TRBJ1-1,CASSDGGPNTEAFF,TGTGCCAGCAGTGACGGGGGGCCGAACACTGAAGCTTTCTTT
TRBD2,TRBV7-3,15,many,TRBJ2-1,CASSLTSGGANEQFF,TGTGCCAGCAGCTTAACTAGCGGGGGGGCCAATGAGCAGTTCTTC
-,TRBV6-5,14,-,TRBJ2-7,CASTGTASSYEQYF,TGTGCCAGCACCGGGACCGCGAGCTCCTACGAGCAGTACTTC
TRBD1,TRBV11-2,16,-,TRBJ1-4,CASSLRQGRTNEKLFF,TGTGCCAGCAGCTTACGACAGGGGAGGACTAATGAAAAACTGTTTTTT
-,TRBV7-2,15,many,TRBJ1-6,CASSLLDRPNPPLHF,TGTGCCAGCAGCTTACTTGACAGGCCGAATCCACCCCTCCACTTT
-,TRBV4-1,15,-,TRBJ1-1,CASSQYDMGNTEAFF,TGCGCCAGCAGCCAGTATGACATGGGGAACACTGAAGCTTTCTTT
TRBD1,TRBV2,17,-,TRBJ2-7,CASSPLPNTGGGYEQYF,TGTGCCAGCAGTCCCTTGCCTAATACAGGGGGAGGCTACGAGCAGTACTTC
TRBD1,TRBV12-5,14,few,TRBJ1-1,CASGFGDRSPEAFF,TGTGCTAGTGGTTTCGGGGACAGAAGTCCTGAAGCTTTCTTT
-,TRBV7-9,16,-,TRBJ2-1,CASSLVEHVSYNEQFF,TGTGCCAGCAGCTTAGTGGAACATGTCTCCTACAATGAGCAGTTCTTC
-,TRBV6-2/TRBV6-3,14,-,TRBJ1-2,CASSYQGLVYGYTF,TGTGCCAGCAGTTACCAGGGCCTCGTCTATGGCTACACCTTC
-,TRBV27,14,many,TRBJ2-6,CASSLYSGANVLTF,TGTGCCAGCAGTTTATACTCTGGGGCCAACGTCCTGACTTTC
TRBD1,TRBV19,15,-,TRBJ1-1,CASSIDGQGDTEAFF,TGTGCCAGTAGTATCGACGGACAGGGGGACACTGAAGCTTTCTTT
-,TRBV12-3/TRBV12-4,13,-,TRBJ1-2,CASSPLPGSPRAF,TGTGCCAGCAGCCCCTTGCCAGGCAGCCCTCGCGCCTTC
-,TRBV27,16,few,TRBJ1-5,CARSFVEGVGNQPQHF,TGTGCCAGGAGTTTCGTCGAGGGGGTGGGCAATCAGCCCCAGCATTTT
-,TRBV6-1,15,-,TRBJ2-1,CASSERTALYNEQFF,TGTGCCAGCAGTGAAAGGACAGCCCTCTACAATGAGCAGTTCTTC
-,TRBV19,15,-,TRBJ2-2,CASSIQDTYTGELFF,TGTGCCAGTAGTATACAGGACACGTACACCGGGGAGCTGTTTTTT
-,TRBV12-3/TRBV12-4,13,many,TRBJ1-3,CASSDGSGNTIYF,TGTGCCAGCTCTGATGGCTCTGGAAACACCATATATTTT
-,TRBV20-1,17,few,TRBJ1-5,CSARGQSLDWRDQPQHF,TGCAGTGCTAGAGGACAGTCGTTAGATTGGCGGGATCAGCCCCAGCATTTT
-,TRBV7-2,17,many,TRBJ1-6,CASSLVYGSPYNSPLHF,TGTGCCAGCAGCTTAGTTTATGGGTCGCCCTATAATTCACCCCTCCACTTT
-,TRBV5-1,16,few,TRBJ2-7,CASSSRAGPSSYEQYF,TGCGCCAGCAGCTCGCGCGCCGGGCCCTCCTCCTACGAGCAGTACTTC
-,TRBV12-5,13,-,TRBJ1-2,CASGLYPGSGYTF,TGTGCTAGTGGTCTCTATCCAGGGTCCGGCTACACCTTC
TRBD2,TRBV12-3/TRBV12-4,15,many,TRBJ2-4,CASSRRPGGRNIQYF,TGTGCCAGCAGCCGCCGACCTGGCGGGAGAAACATTCAGTACTTC
-,TRBV27,14,-,TRBJ1-1,CASSNSGTGAEAFF,TGTGCCAGCAGCAATTCCGGGACCGGCGCTGAAGCTTTCTTT
-,TRBV7-9,13,few,TRBJ2-5,CASSSPAEETQYF,TGTGCCAGCAGCTCACCCGCCGAAGAGACCCAGTACTTC
TRBD1,TRBV4-3,15,few,TRBJ1-5,CASSRDRGMDQPQHF,TGCGCCAGCAGCCGGGACAGGGGAATGGATCAGCCCCAGCATTTT
-,TRBV10-3,11,-,TRBJ1-2,CAVRGDYGYTF,TGTGCCGTACGGGGTGACTATGGCTACACCTTC
-,TRBV15,16,few,TRBJ2-6,CATSGQGGHWANVLTF,TGTGCCACCAGCGGACAGGGAGGGCACTGGGCCAACGTCCTGACTTTC
-,TRBV7-8,16,many,TRBJ2-5,CASSLDPPVLGETQYF,TGTGCCAGCAGCTTAGATCCCCCTGTCCTTGGGGAGACCCAGTACTTC
TRBD1,TRBV7-6,15,-,TRBJ1-2,CASSSTGNFNYGYTF,TGTGCCAGCAGCTCGACAGGGAACTTTAACTATGGCTACACCTTC